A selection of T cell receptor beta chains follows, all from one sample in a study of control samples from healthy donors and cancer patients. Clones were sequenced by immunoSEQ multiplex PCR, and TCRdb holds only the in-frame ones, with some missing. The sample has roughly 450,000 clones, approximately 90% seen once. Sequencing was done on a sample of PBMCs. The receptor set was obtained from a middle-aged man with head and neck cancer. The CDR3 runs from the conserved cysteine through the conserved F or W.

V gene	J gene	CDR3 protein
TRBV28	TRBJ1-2	CASMHGTNYGYTF
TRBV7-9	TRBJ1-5	CASSRTVEAPQHF
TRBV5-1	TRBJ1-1	CASSLEDRDTEAFF
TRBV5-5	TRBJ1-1	CASSLPDTGYTEAFF
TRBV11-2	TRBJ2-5	CASSLTPGSQETQYF
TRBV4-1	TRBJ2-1	CASSPVRDRGNEQFF
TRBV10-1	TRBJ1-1	CASSETRDTSPEAFF
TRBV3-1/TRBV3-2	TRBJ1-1	CASRLFGTANTEAFF
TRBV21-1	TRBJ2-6	CASSICSGANVLTF
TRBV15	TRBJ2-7	CATSRTPYEQYF
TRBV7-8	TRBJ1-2	CATIGAGLRGYTF
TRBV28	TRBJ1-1	CASSPGTGPFMVNRNTEAFF
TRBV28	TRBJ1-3	CASSLIPDRDFSGNTIYF
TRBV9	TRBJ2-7	CASSVVGTGADEQYF
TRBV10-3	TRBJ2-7	CASRDQWTVYEQYF
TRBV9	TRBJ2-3	CASSVASGALRADTQYF
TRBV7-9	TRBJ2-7	CASSSQPGTSGRGAYEQYF
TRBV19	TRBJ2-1	CASSTRLAGGKYNEQFF
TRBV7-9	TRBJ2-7	CASSLGRRADYEQYF
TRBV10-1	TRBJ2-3	CASSESSGGLTAQYF
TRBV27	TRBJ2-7	CASSLGGWAYEQYF
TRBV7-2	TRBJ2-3	CASSLGLAGYPDTQYF
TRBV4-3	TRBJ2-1	CASSQSGYSYNEQFF
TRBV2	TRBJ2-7	CASDRGYEQYF
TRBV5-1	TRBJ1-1	CASSRQGEAEAFF
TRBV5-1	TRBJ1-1	CASGSGAGNTEAFF
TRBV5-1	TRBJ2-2	CASRPGTPNTGELFF
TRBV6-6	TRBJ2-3	CASSYPAGTDTQYF
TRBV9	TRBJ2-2	CASSGSSGTGRGELFF
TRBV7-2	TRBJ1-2	CASSSGQPGLLYGYTF
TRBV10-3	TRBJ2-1	CAISILAGSNNEQFF
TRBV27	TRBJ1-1	CASSPGPEDTEAFF
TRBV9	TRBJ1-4	CASSVEGRGEKLFF
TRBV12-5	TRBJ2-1	CASGPGDRAQSRNEQFF
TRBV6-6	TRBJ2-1	CASSQRPNYNEQFF
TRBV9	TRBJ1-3	CASSVVSGSGNTIYF
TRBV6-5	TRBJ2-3	CASRPKREGRYTQYF
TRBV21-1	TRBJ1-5	CASSKHAGQGFQPQHF
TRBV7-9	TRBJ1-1	CASSSRTGGDTEAFF
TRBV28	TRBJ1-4	CASSVGNEKLFF
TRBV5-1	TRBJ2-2	CASSPQSNTGELFF
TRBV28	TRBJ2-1	CASSRPPGYYNEQFF
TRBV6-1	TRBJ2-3	CASSDREPSSTDTQYF
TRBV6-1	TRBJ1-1	CASSEFQGRNEAFF
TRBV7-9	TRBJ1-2	CASSLGAGDPNGYTF
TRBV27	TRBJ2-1	CASSPHGGSSYNEQFF